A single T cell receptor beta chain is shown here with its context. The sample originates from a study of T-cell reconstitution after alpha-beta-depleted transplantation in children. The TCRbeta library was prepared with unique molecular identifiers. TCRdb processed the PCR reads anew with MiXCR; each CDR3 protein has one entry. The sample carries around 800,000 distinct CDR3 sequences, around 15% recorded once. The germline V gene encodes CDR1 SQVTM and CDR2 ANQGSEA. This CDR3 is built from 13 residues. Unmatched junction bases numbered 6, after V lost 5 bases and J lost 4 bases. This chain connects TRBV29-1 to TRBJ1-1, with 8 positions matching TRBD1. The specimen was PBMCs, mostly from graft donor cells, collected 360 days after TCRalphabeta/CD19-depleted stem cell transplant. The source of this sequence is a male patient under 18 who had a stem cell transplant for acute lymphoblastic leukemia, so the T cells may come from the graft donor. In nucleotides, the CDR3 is TGCAGCGTTTTCCTACAGGGGGGCACTGAAGCTTTCTTT. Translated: CSVFLQGGTEAFF.